This T cell receptor (beta chain) derives from a study of PD-1 and CTLA-4 blockade in melanoma. The repertoire was sequenced with immunoSEQ multiplex PCR; TCRdb's copy has only in-frame clones and lacks some. Altogether about 31,000 clones are present, around 93% being singletons, with the ten largest covering over 6.5%. V was shortened by 2 bases and J by 3 bases, with 8 bases between the two germline ends. The germline gives CDR1 SEHNR, CDR2 FQNEAQ (reference sequence). This CDR3 region has 13 residues. The sample was CD8+ T cells from peripheral blood, taken from a patient given anti-PD-1 treatment. V and J are TRBV7-9 and TRBJ2-7; possibly TRBD2 for D (6 bases). The TCR was taken from a human donor with melanoma. CDR3 in amino acids: CASSLTTSYEQYF. The CDR3 nucleotides are TGTGCCAGCAGCTTAACGACTAGCTACGAGCAGTACTTC.